These T cell receptor beta chains were read from a single sample in a study of a mutant IDH1 vaccine in newly diagnosed glioma. TCRdb keeps only in-frame clones here, not all; method: immunoSEQ multiplex PCR. The sample records 85,000 to 100,000 clones, about 82% being singletons. Material: PBMCs, obtained from a glioma patient treated with radiotherapy, temozolomide or both. All receptors come from a man aged 35 to 55 with glioma. The CDR3 runs from the conserved cysteine through the conserved F or W. D genes are given only for firm matches. Clone size is not always given. Where it is, it says once, few, many or a class for expanded clones.

CDR3 DNA	CDR3 protein	V gene	D gene	J gene	clone size
TGCAGTGCTAGGGGAAACTATGAGCAGTTCTTC	CSARGNYEQFF	TRBV20-1	.	TRBJ2-1	.
TGTGCCAGCAGCTTAGGGGGATATGGGCCCCAGCATTTT	CASSLGGYGPQHF	TRBV7-2	.	TRBJ1-5	.
TGTGCCAGCAGCTCTTACAGGGTTGTAGGTGAAAAACTGTTTTTT	CASSSYRVVGEKLFF	TRBV11-3	.	TRBJ1-4	.
TGTGCCAGCTCACCTTTGCCGGGACTAGCGGGAGGGCCGAATGAGCAGTTCTTC	CASSPLPGLAGGPNEQFF	TRBV18	TRBD2	TRBJ2-1	.
TGTGCCAGCTCACCAATGGGACAGGGTACCACTGAAGCTTTCTTT	CASSPMGQGTTEAFF	TRBV18	TRBD1	TRBJ1-1	.
TGTGCCTGGGGGGGTTACAGGGATACCGGGGAGCTGTTTTTT	CAWGGYRDTGELFF	TRBV30	.	TRBJ2-2	.
TGCGCCAGCAGCACCCGAACGAGGGGCCTAGGAGCGATGAACACTGAAGCTTTCTTT	CASSTRTRGLGAMNTEAFF	TRBV5-1	.	TRBJ1-1	once
TGTGCCAGCAGAGTGGGTGCTACAGCACGAGATACGCAGTATTTT	CASRVGATARDTQYF	TRBV5-6	.	TRBJ2-3	.
TGCGCCAGCAGCTTGGTGGGAGTCATTAGCGATGAGCAGTTCTTC	CASSLVGVISDEQFF	TRBV5-1	.	TRBJ2-1	.
TGTGCCAGCAGCGTAACACCTATCACAGATACGCAGTATTTT	CASSVTPITDTQYF	TRBV9	.	TRBJ2-3	.
TGTGCCACCAGCAGAGCCGACCGGGTCATAACCTACGAGCAGTACTTC	CATSRADRVITYEQYF	TRBV15	.	TRBJ2-7	.
TGTGCCAGTAGTAGAGGATCCCAGCCCCAGCATTTT	CASSRGSQPQHF	TRBV19	.	TRBJ1-5	.
TGTGCCAGTAAGGGCACTAACTCTGAAAATCAGCCCCAGCATTTT	CASKGTNSENQPQHF	TRBV19	.	TRBJ1-5	.
TGCGCCAGCAGCTTGAAGGGATCTAGCACAGATACGCAGTATTTT	CASSLKGSSTDTQYF	TRBV5-1	.	TRBJ2-3	.
TGTGCCAGCAGCTTGGACAGGGGAGGTGGCTACACCTTC	CASSLDRGGGYTF	TRBV11-2	TRBD1	TRBJ1-2	few
TGTGCCAGCAGCTTAGGTCGGAATGAGCAGTTCTTC	CASSLGRNEQFF	TRBV7-2	.	TRBJ2-1	.
TGCGCCAGCAGCGACCCCGGGACAGGAGAAGAGACCCAGTACTTC	CASSDPGTGEETQYF	TRBV4-1	TRBD1	TRBJ2-5	.
TGTGCCAGCAGTTACTCGCCTAGCGGGAGTAGGGATGAGCAGTTCTTC	CASSYSPSGSRDEQFF	TRBV6-5	TRBD2	TRBJ2-1	.
TGTGCCAGCACGACGGACGCGGGAGGCACTGAAGCTTTCTTT	CASTTDAGGTEAFF	TRBV18	.	TRBJ1-1	.
TGTGCCAGCAGCACTGTCACCGGGGAGCTGTTTTTT	CASSTVTGELFF	TRBV6-1	.	TRBJ2-2	many
TGTGCCAGCAGCTTATCCGCAGGGAATTTGGTTTACACCTTC	CASSLSAGNLVYTF	TRBV7-8	.	TRBJ1-2	.
TGCGCCAGCAGTCAATCACACTCCTACAATGAGCAGTTCTTC	CASSQSHSYNEQFF	TRBV23-1	.	TRBJ2-1	.
TGTGCCAGCAGTTTACCCGGGACAAAGGGCTACGAGCAGTACTTC	CASSLPGTKGYEQYF	TRBV28	.	TRBJ2-7	.
TGTGCCAGCAGCTCCGGGACTGAGGGGGGAAAACTGTTTTTT	CASSSGTEGGKLFF	TRBV7-9	.	TRBJ1-4	.
TGTGCCAGCAGTTACCGGGACACGAACACTGAAGCTTTCTTT	CASSYRDTNTEAFF	TRBV6-6	.	TRBJ1-1	.
TGTGCCAGCAGCTTAGCCGGGGGAAGCACAGATACGCAGTATTTT	CASSLAGGSTDTQYF	TRBV7-2	.	TRBJ2-3	.
TGTGCCAGCAGCTTCCAACCGGGACTTAACTATGGCTACACCTTC	CASSFQPGLNYGYTF	TRBV11-2	.	TRBJ1-2	many
TGTGCCAGCAGCAATCGGGCAGGGAGCTACGAGCAGTACTTC	CASSNRAGSYEQYF	TRBV21-1	.	TRBJ2-7	.
TGTGCCAGCAGTTACTCATCAGTGAACACTGAAGCTTTCTTT	CASSYSSVNTEAFF	TRBV6-5	.	TRBJ1-1	.
TGTGCCAGCAGCTCAGACAGGGGATGGCATCAGCCCCAGCATTTT	CASSSDRGWHQPQHF	TRBV7-2	TRBD1	TRBJ1-5	few
TGTGCCCACAGCGAGGGGGAGACCCAGTACTTC	CAHSEGETQYF	TRBV10-3	.	TRBJ2-5	.
TGTGCCAGCAGTTTCAGCAGGGCTCCCGGGGGCACTGAAGCTTTCTTT	CASSFSRAPGGTEAFF	TRBV27	.	TRBJ1-1	.
TGCGCCAGCAGCCGTATCTCAGCGGGGTCCCTGGGCGAGCAGTACTTC	CASSRISAGSLGEQYF	TRBV4-1	TRBD2	TRBJ2-7	.
TGTGCCAGCAGCTTGGCAGCAGGGATAAACTACGAGCAGTACTTC	CASSLAAGINYEQYF	TRBV5-5	.	TRBJ2-7	.
TGTGCCAGCAGCTTAGCGAGGAGGGAGACCCAGTACTTC	CASSLARRETQYF	TRBV11-1	.	TRBJ2-5	once
TGTGCCAGCAGCCGCAGGGACAGGGATGGCAATCAGCCCCAGCATTTT	CASSRRDRDGNQPQHF	TRBV7-8	TRBD1	TRBJ1-5	.
TGTGCCTGGAGTCCCGACGGAGTGAACACTGAAGCTTTCTTT	CAWSPDGVNTEAFF	TRBV30	.	TRBJ1-1	.
TGTGCCAGCAGCCAAGGAGGCGTGTTGGCTAATGAAAAACTGTTTTTT	CASSQGGVLANEKLFF	TRBV4-2	.	TRBJ1-4	.
TGTGCCAGCAGCCTCCGAGCGGGGGGGCCCATCGATGAGCAGTTCTTC	CASSLRAGGPIDEQFF	TRBV9	TRBD2	TRBJ2-1	.
TGTGCCAGTAGTATAGATCAGACAGGGCCCTACGAGCAGTACTTC	CASSIDQTGPYEQYF	TRBV19	TRBD1	TRBJ2-7	.
TGTGCCAGCACCCTAACAGGGAACACTGAAGCTTTCTTT	CASTLTGNTEAFF	TRBV7-9	.	TRBJ1-1	.
TGTGCCAGCAGCTTGGGGGGGACCGTCAATCAGCCCCAGCATTTT	CASSLGGTVNQPQHF	TRBV5-6	.	TRBJ1-5	.
TGCGCCAGCAGCCAAGATCGACTAGCGGCCTACAATGAGCAGTTCTTC	CASSQDRLAAYNEQFF	TRBV4-3	TRBD2	TRBJ2-1	.
TGTGCCACCAGCAGAGCGGTAGCGGGCTCCTACGAGCAGTACTTC	CATSRAVAGSYEQYF	TRBV15	TRBD2	TRBJ2-7	.
TGTGCCAGCAGCCGGGACAGCTCCTACGAGCAGTACTTC	CASSRDSSYEQYF	TRBV2	TRBD1	TRBJ2-7	.
TGTGCCAGCAGCCTCCGACAGGGAAGCTCCTACAATGAGCAGTTCTTC	CASSLRQGSSYNEQFF	TRBV7-2	TRBD1	TRBJ2-1	.
TGTGCCAGTAGTGTATCAGCGAACACTGAAGCTTTCTTT	CASSVSANTEAFF	TRBV19	.	TRBJ1-1	.
TGTGCCAGCAGCCTCCAGGATGGAAACATTCAGTACTTC	CASSLQDGNIQYF	TRBV9	.	TRBJ2-4	.
TGTGCCAGCAGTTACAGGACTAGCGGAAGACAAAGCGAGCAGTACTTC	CASSYRTSGRQSEQYF	TRBV6-5	TRBD2	TRBJ2-7	.
TGTGCCAGCAGCCATTCAAACAGGGAATGCTACACCTTC	CASSHSNRECYTF	TRBV5-4	.	TRBJ1-2	.
TGTGCCAGCAGCCAACCTCAGGGACTAGCGGGGGGGCTTACAAAGACCCAGTACTTC	CASSQPQGLAGGLTKTQYF	TRBV4-2	TRBD2	TRBJ2-5	.
TGTGCCCGAGGGGTCCAGGGTAGGGCTAATGAAAAACTGTTTTTT	CARGVQGRANEKLFF	TRBV5-6	.	TRBJ1-4	.
TGTGCCAGCAAAAACAGTAAGAACACTGAAGCTTTCTTT	CASKNSKNTEAFF	TRBV2	.	TRBJ1-1	.
TGTGCCAGCAGTGGTCTGGGGCTAACCGAGCAGTACTTC	CASSGLGLTEQYF	TRBV28	.	TRBJ2-7	.
TGTGCCAGCAGTTCAAGTTTATTCGGGACAAACATCCAAGAGACCCAGTACTTC	CASSSSLFGTNIQETQYF	TRBV28	.	TRBJ2-5	.
TGCAGCGGAGGGAAATCGGGACTCCTGAACACTGAAGCTTTCTTT	CSGGKSGLLNTEAFF	TRBV29-1	.	TRBJ1-1	.
TGTGCCAGCAGCTTAGGGACAGGGAAAGTGACTGAAGCTTTCTTT	CASSLGTGKVTEAFF	TRBV5-8	TRBD1	TRBJ1-1	.
TGTGCCAGCAGCCGTAGCTACGAGCAGTACTTC	CASSRSYEQYF	TRBV28	.	TRBJ2-7	.
TGCGCCAGCAGCCAAGCTGGAGGGGGCGGGGAGCTGTTTTTT	CASSQAGGGGELFF	TRBV4-3	.	TRBJ2-2	.